The present T cell receptor (beta chain) was sequenced within a study of T cells in Graves' hyperthyroidism and ophthalmopathy. Whole-study findings and limits: Blood also carried most thyroid clonotypes expanded above 0.001.

This clonotype was found many times. Its target is not known. The source material, RNA transcripts, was used to amplify TCR beta CDR3 regions. The HTBI primer set served for first-round RT-PCR of the TCR CDR3. Each CDR3 protein gets one entry after TCRdb re-called the multiplex PCR reads with MiXCR. The data show 600,000 or so distinct CDR3 sequences, more than 45% seen once. Stable Graves' hyperthyroidism meant no ophthalmopathy progression within 18 months. It was uncontrolled infection, other autoimmune disease, pregnancy or lactation that excluded patients. The CDR3 contains 12 residues. Trimming pared 3 bases from V and 5 bases from J, leaving 8 bases between. Per germline, CDR1 SGDLS and CDR2 YYNGEE.

The sample was peripheral blood or thyroid tissue (not recorded which). The TCR sequence derives from a woman between 18 and 30 years old with Graves' hyperthyroidism. The chain recombines TRBV9 with TRBJ1-2; maybe TRBD1 (5 bases). The CDR3 protein is CASSAGTYGYTF. CDR3 bases: TGTGCCAGCAGCGCAGGGACTTATGGCTACACCTTC. The whole variable domain, remainder taken from reference TRBV9 and TRBJ1-2, is DSGVTQTPKHLITATGQRVTLRCSPRSGDLSVYWYQQSLDQGLQFLIQYYNGEERAKGNILERFSAQQFPDLHSELNLSSLELGDSALYFCASSAGTYGYTFGSGTRLTVV.